This entry concerns a single T cell receptor (beta chain). Its antigen has not been determined. No much larger clonotype is one base removed from it; base qualities were not supplied. The immunoSEQ Assay, a bias-controlled multiplex PCR, was used to amplify TCRbeta CDR3 regions from genomic DNA. The published analysis was carried out like this. The number of nucleated cells in each sample was estimated from the amplification of reference gene primers within the assay. Sequence reads were collapsed and filtered to measure the absolute abundance of every unique TCRbeta CDR3 rearrangement. Productive Simpson clonality was computed per sample as the square root of Simpson's diversity index over productive rearrangements. The clones in this table, taken by TCRdb from immuneACCESS, are in-frame only. Not every clone is retained; where verified, under half of the shortfall comes from an unresolved V gene, and the cause of the rest is unknown. That table supplies the V and J calls and clone size; D and trimming were determined from the DNA. The sample records hundreds of thousands of clones, roughly four fifths of which are singletons. The ten biggest clones cover approximately 4.5% of the sample.

This record belongs to a study of blood T cell repertoires in COVID-19 (TCRdb year 2020). Looking at the study overall: Samples from collaborators originated in the United States, Italy and Spain and spanned both the acute and convalescent phases of COVID-19. Subjects who had been exposed to COVID-19, were actively infected with it, or had recovered from it provided the deeply sampled blood TCRbeta repertoires that made up the dataset. Where HLA class I and class II types were available, the types were taken from metadata supplied by the sample provider, not from assay-based typing. Nearly every sample came with metadata listing a de-identified subject ID, COVID-19 status, age in years and sex. The material from the prospective study consisted of cDNA or gDNA derived from T cells, B-cell-depleted T cells, or PBMCs. Samples were obtained from the ongoing ImmuneRACE study (first 160 participants) and from 1,000 to 1,500 subjects provided by 6 global collaborators. A freely available public database, intended as a resource for researchers studying the immune response to SARS-CoV-2, is where the repertoires were released. What the study reported, not specific to this receptor: How much clinical and demographic metadata was included differed by source and by participant, and the metadata was provided uncurated.

The germline ends are 17 bases apart after V is trimmed by 3 bases and J by 2 bases. Taken from cysteine to phenylalanine, the CDR3 has 17 residues. The sequence is cut down to CDR3 DNA, 51 bases in frame from base 1. Sequences ENHRY (CDR1) and SYGVKD (CDR2) are obtained from the germline V gene. Whole blood was collected in K2EDTA tubes by collaborating institutions according to the institutions' own protocols. For TCRbeta analysis, collaborators shipped samples as frozen whole blood, isolated PBMCs, or DNA extracted from either of those sample types. The clonotype comes from a woman between 65 and 79 years old with acute or convalescent COVID-19. Recombination linked TRBV10-3 to TRBJ2-1; the D gene is perhaps TRBD1, on 5 matching bases. Sequencing used peripheral blood. The CDR3 is CAISELGVKAPYNEQFF. The nucleotide sequence reads as follows: TGTGCCATCAGTGAATTAGGGGTAAAGGCCCCCTACAATGAGCAGTTCTTC.